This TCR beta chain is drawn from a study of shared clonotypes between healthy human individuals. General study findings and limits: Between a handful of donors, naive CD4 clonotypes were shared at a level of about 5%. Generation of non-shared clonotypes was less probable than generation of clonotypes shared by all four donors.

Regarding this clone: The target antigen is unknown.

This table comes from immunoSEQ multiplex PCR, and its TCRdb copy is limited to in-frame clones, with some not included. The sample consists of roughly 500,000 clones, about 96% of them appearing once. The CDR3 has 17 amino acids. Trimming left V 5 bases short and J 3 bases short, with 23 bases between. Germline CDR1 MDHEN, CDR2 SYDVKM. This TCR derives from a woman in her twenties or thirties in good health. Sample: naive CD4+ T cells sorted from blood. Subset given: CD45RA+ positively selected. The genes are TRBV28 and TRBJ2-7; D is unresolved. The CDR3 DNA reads TGTGCCAGCAGTCCCTGGAAGGGAAGGGATAACCTCTACGAGCAGTACTTC. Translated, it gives CASSPWKGRDNLYEQYF. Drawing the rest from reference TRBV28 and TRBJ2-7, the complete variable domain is DVKVTQSSRYLVKRTGEKVFLECVQDMDHENMFWYRQDPGLGLRLIYFSYDVKMKEKGDIPEGYSVSREKKERFSLILESASTNQTSMYLCASSPWKGRDNLYEQYFGPGTRLTVT.